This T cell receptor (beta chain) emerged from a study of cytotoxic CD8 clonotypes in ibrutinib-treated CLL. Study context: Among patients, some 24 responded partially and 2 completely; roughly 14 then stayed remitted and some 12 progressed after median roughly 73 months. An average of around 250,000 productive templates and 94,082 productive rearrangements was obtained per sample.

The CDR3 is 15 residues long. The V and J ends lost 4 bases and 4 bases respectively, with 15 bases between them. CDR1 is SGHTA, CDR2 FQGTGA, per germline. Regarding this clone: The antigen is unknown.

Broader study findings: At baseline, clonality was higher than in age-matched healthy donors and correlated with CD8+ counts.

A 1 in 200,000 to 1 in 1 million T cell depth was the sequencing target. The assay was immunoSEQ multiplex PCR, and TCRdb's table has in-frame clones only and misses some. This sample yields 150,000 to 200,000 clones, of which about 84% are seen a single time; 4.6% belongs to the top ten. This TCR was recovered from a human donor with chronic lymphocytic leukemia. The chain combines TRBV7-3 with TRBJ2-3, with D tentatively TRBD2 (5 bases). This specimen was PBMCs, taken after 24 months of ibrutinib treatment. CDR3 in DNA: TGTGCCAGCAGCTCTACCCCCCTTAGCGCAGATACGCAGTATTTT. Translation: CASSSTPLSADTQYF.